These 31 T cell receptor beta chains originate from one sample sequenced in a study of T-cell reconstitution after alpha-beta-depleted transplantation in children. Unique molecular identifiers featured in how the TCRbeta library was prepared. TCRdb re-analysed the PCR reads in MiXCR, keeping a single row per CDR3 protein. The table includes some 530,000 distinct CDR3 sequences, around 12% detected once. The sample consisted of PBMCs from the stem cell graft donor, taken from the stem cell graft. The source of these receptors is a human donor who donated a stem cell graft to a child with combined immunodeficiency.

There are many counts of this clonotype. This rearrangement joins TRBV2 to TRBJ2-7, with D hard to call. CDR1 is SNHLY and CDR2 is FYNNEI in the germline V gene. With 5 bases removed from V and 3 bases from J, the gap between germline ends came to 5 bases. The CDR3 consists of 11 residues. This CDR3 is CASSTIYEQYF. CDR3 sequence (DNA): TGTGCCAGCAGTACCATCTACGAGCAGTACTTC.

The V gene is TRBV24-1, the J gene TRBJ2-3; the D gene could be TRBD1 or TRBD2 (5 bases each). The CDR3 loop spans 16 amino acids. V lost 0 bases and J 2 bases, leaving 11 bases between the germline ends. In germline, CDR1 is KGHDR, CDR2 SFDVKD. Here the CDR3 reads CATSDLSGTPTDTQYF. The CDR3 DNA sequence: TGTGCCACCAGTGATTTGTCGGGGACCCCCACAGATACGCAGTATTTT.

This chain links TRBV28 with TRBJ2-5; D gene ambiguous. This CDR3 has 13 residues. Trimming removed 2 bases from V and 1 base from J, with 5 bases in between. Per the germline V gene, CDR1 is MDHEN and CDR2 is SYDVKM. The DNA of the CDR3 is TGTGCCAGCAGTTTAGCCATCCAAGAGACCCAGTACTTC. Translation: CASSLAIQETQYF. Supplemented by reference TRBV28 and TRBJ2-5, the full variable domain reads DVKVTQSSRYLVKRTGEKVFLECVQDMDHENMFWYRQDPGLGLRLIYFSYDVKMKEKGDIPEGYSVSREKKERFSLILESASTNQTSMYLCASSLAIQETQYFGPGTRLLVL.

This clonotype was found many times. The chain links TRBV19 to TRBJ2-1; 12 positions agree with TRBD2. The junction had 6 bases not matched to a gene; V was cut back by 9 bases and J by 6 bases. CDR1 is LNHDA, CDR2 SQIVND, per germline (reference sequence). The CDR3 is made up of 14 amino acids. The CDR3 here is CARLAGGDPNEQFF. The CDR3 DNA reads TGTGCCAGACTAGCGGGAGGCGACCCCAATGAGCAGTTCTTC.

This clonotype has a handful of counts. The chain is built from TRBV29-1 and TRBJ1-2; D is unresolved. Looked up from germline, CDR1 is SQVTM and CDR2 is ANQGSEA. The CDR3 is 14 amino acids. Trimming removed 0 bases at V and 7 bases at J, with 15 bases between. In DNA, the CDR3 is TGCAGCGTTGAAGATCTTGGGTCCCGGGGTGGCTACACCTTC. This encodes CSVEDLGSRGGYTF.

The chain combines TRBV20-1 with TRBJ2-1; 7 bases line up with TRBD2. The V gene's germline CDR1 is DFQATT and CDR2 SNEGSKA (reference sequence). The J segment lost 3 bases and the V segment lost 0 bases, leaving 8 bases of the junction unmatched. The CDR3 length is 16 residues. CDR3 in DNA: TGCAGTGCTAGAGATGTTGACCTAGCGGTCTACAATGAGCAGTTCTTC. Translated: CSARDVDLAVYNEQFF.

This clonotype was counted between two and nine times. The V call is TRBV7-3, the J call TRBJ2-5; no clear D gene. The germline V and J ends were trimmed by 2 bases and 1 base, with 5 bases remaining between them. Germline V lookup: CDR1 SGHTA, CDR2 FQGTGA. This CDR3 comprises 13 residues. CDR3 sequence (DNA): TGTGCCAGCAGCTTATGGCTCCAAGAGACCCAGTACTTC. This translates into CASSLWLQETQYF.

V gene TRBV20-1 combines with J gene TRBJ1-5, with 7 nucleotides matching TRBD1. V was clipped by 5 bases and J by 2 bases; unmatched bases: 6. The CDR3 loop spans 14 amino acids. Germline CDR1 is DFQATT and CDR2 is SNEGSKA (reference sequence). For the CDR3, the DNA is TGCAGTGCTCGAGGGGGCTTGGGCAATCAGCCCCAGCATTTT. It encodes CSARGGLGNQPQHF.

The chain combines TRBV20-1 with TRBJ2-7; no reliable D call. Looked up from germline, CDR1 is DFQATT and CDR2 is SNEGSKA (reference sequence). The CDR3 runs 14 residues. V was shortened by 6 bases and J by 0 bases, with 15 bases between the two germline ends. CDR3 protein: CSATGYPSSYEQYF. CDR3 in DNA: TGCAGTGCCACGGGCTACCCGAGCTCCTACGAGCAGTACTTC.

This sequence joins TRBV15 and TRBJ1-5; no firm D call. Germline loops: CDR1 LNHNV, CDR2 YYDKDF (reference sequence). This CDR3 has 13 residues. V gave up 5 bases and J gave up 9 bases, with 14 bases separating them. The CDR3 sequence is CATSGTASWPQHF. Here the CDR3 DNA reads TGTGCCACCAGCGGTACAGCCTCATGGCCCCAGCATTTT.

The rearrangement links TRBV27 to TRBJ2-7; D unclear. Germline CDR1 is MNHEY and CDR2 is SMNVEV (reference sequence). This CDR3 comprises 17 residues. V was trimmed by 5 bases and J by 3 bases, leaving 23 bases between them. CDR3 amino acids: CASSDHMQVNPYYEQYF. In DNA, the CDR3 is TGTGCCAGCAGTGATCACATGCAAGTGAATCCCTACTACGAGCAGTACTTC.

This chain joins TRBV21-1 and TRBJ2-7; the D call of TRBD2 is as the table states it, not checked on the DNA. TRBV21-1 is labeled a pseudogene. The length of the CDR3 is 14 residues. The CDR3 DNA reads TGTGCCAGCAGCAAAGTGACGGAGGGCTACGAGCAGTACTTC. Amino acid sequence: CASSKVTEGYEQYF.

This chain joins TRBV9 and TRBJ2-7; 9 bases fit TRBD1. Germline V gives CDR1 SGDLS, CDR2 YYNGEE. CDR3 size: 14 residues. Trimming cost V 3 bases and J 6 bases; bases outside gene matches: 7. In nucleotides, the CDR3 is TGTGCCAGCAGCGCCCGGACAGGGGAAGGCGAGCAGTACTTC. Translated: CASSARTGEGEQYF.

Notes on this clonotype: The CDR3 end shows no conserved phenylalanine or tryptophan, and so a read error is likely. The chain is built from TRBV29-1 and TRBJ2-5; D unresolved. Trimming stripped 4 bases from V and 1 base from J, with 7 bases between. The CDR3 length is 12 residues. The germline CDR1 and CDR2 sequences are SQVTM and ANQGSEA. The CDR3 protein is CSVGPGQETQYS. The CDR3 nucleotides are TGCAGCGTTGGTCCCGGCCAAGAGACCCAGTACTCC.

This clonotype was counted only a few times. The rearrangement uses TRBV6-1 and TRBJ2-7; the D call may be TRBD1 or TRBD2 (5 bases each). Trimming left V 7 bases short and J 4 bases short, with 17 bases between. The CDR3 is made up of 14 amino acids. Per the germline V gene, CDR1 is MNHNS and CDR2 is SASEGT. The CDR3 sequence: CASKGRERGYEQYF. CDR3 coding DNA: TGTGCCAGCAAGGGGAGAGAAAGGGGTTACGAGCAGTACTTC.

The gene calls are TRBV10-3 and TRBJ2-3; D call uncertain. Germline V gene lookup returns CDR1 ENHRY and CDR2 SYGVKD. The CDR3 loop spans 14 amino acids. Trimming shortened V by 4 bases and J by 0 bases, and 8 bases separated the two germline ends. The CDR3 DNA reads as TGTGCCATCAGTGGTGCAGGTAGCACAGATACGCAGTATTTT. Protein product: CAISGAGSTDTQYF.

Only a few counts were recorded for this clonotype. The rearrangement links TRBV20-1 to TRBJ1-1; D unresolved. The germline V and J ends were trimmed by 0 bases and 6 bases, with 8 bases remaining between them. This CDR3 has 12 residues. Germline lookup yields CDR1 DFQATT and CDR2 SNEGSKA (reference sequence). CDR3 sequence: CSARDANAEAFF. The CDR3 DNA sequence: TGCAGTGCTAGAGATGCAAACGCTGAAGCTTTCTTT.

This clonotype was seen ten or more times. The gene calls are TRBV18 and TRBJ1-3; D is unresolved. CDR1 and CDR2 from the germline V gene are KGHSH and LQKENI. Trimming removed 0 bases from V and 0 bases from J, with 3 bases in between. This CDR3 has 14 residues. The CDR3 sequence: CASSPPTSGNTIYF. The CDR3 nucleotides read TGTGCCAGCTCACCACCGACCTCTGGAAACACCATATATTTT. The variable domain in full, completed from reference TRBV18 and TRBJ1-3, reads NAGVMQNPRHLVRRRGQEARLRCSPMKGHSHVYWYRQLPEEGLKFMVYLQKENIIDESGMPKERFSAEFPKEGPSILRIQQVVRGDSAAYFCASSPPTSGNTIYFGEGSWLTVV.

Many counts were recorded for this clonotype. The chain is built from TRBV29-1 and TRBJ1-4, with D hard to call. Germline V CDR1 and CDR2: SQVTM, ANQGSEA. The CDR3 runs 16 residues. With 7 bases removed from V and 0 bases from J, the gap between germline ends came to 18 bases. CDR3 sequence reads: CSAPFDCVATNEKLFF. In DNA, the CDR3 is TGCAGCGCCCCCTTCGACTGCGTTGCAACTAATGAAAAACTGTTTTTT.

A word on this clonotype: Being one base from a much bigger clone, this may be a read error. J is TRBJ2-3 and V is TRBV20-1; 12 nucleotides align to TRBD2. The germline V gene encodes CDR1 DFQATT and CDR2 SNEGSKA (reference sequence). The CDR3 covers 13 residues. The CDR3 loop is CNVLAGGRETQYF. In DNA, the CDR3 is TGCAATGTCCTAGCGGGGGGGCGGGAAACGCAGTATTTT.

J is TRBJ2-2 and V is TRBV4-3; D is ambiguous. CDR1 is LGHNA and CDR2 is YSLEER in the germline V gene. The CDR3 totals 17 residues. V lost 1 base and J 0 bases, leaving 12 bases between the germline ends. The CDR3: CASSQGETGANTGELFF. CDR3 in DNA: TGCGCCAGCAGCCAAGGAGAGACGGGTGCGAACACCGGGGAGCTGTTTTTT.

This clonotype was detected a few times. The gene calls are TRBV20-1 and TRBJ2-7, with TRBD1 matching over 7 bases. V was clipped by 5 bases and J by 6 bases; unmatched bases: 22. This CDR3 has 17 amino acids. CDR1 is DFQATT, CDR2 SNEGSKA, per germline (reference sequence). This CDR3 is CSAPQRDSWQGDLEQYF. The DNA for the CDR3 is TGCAGTGCTCCACAGAGGGACAGTTGGCAGGGTGATCTCGAGCAGTACTTC.

This clonotype was detected many times. The chain recombines TRBV12-3 or TRBV12-4 with TRBJ2-3, with D uncertain. The CDR3 has 17 residues. V was cut by 0 bases and J by 0 bases, with 13 bases left in between. The CDR3 DNA reads TGTGCCAGCAGTTTAGCGCAGGTACACCGGAGCACAGATACGCAGTATTTT. Translating gives CASSLAQVHRSTDTQYF.

This clonotype was recorded a few times. CDR3 nucleotide sequence: TGCGCCAGCAGCCCCATCCCGTCGGACTATGGCTACACCTTC. Its translation: CASSPIPSDYGYTF. V usage is TRBV4-1 and J usage is TRBJ1-2; no reliable D call. The CDR3 runs to 14 residues. V lost 4 bases to trimming and J lost 3 bases, with 12 bases between them. CDR1 is MGHRA, CDR2 YSYEKL, per germline.

The chain has TRBV7-9 and TRBJ2-5; 11 positions agree with TRBD2. In germline, CDR1 is SEHNR, CDR2 FQNEAQ (reference sequence). V shed 1 base and J 4 bases; nucleotides not matched to a gene: 8. This CDR3 contains 17 residues. The CDR3 DNA sequence: TGTGCCAGCAGCTTAGTTTCGTGGCTAGCGGGAGGAGAGACCCAGTACTTC. Translating gives CASSLVSWLAGGETQYF.

This clonotype has more than one count but fewer than ten. The rearrangement links TRBV5-6 to TRBJ1-2, with D perhaps TRBD1 (5 bases). CDR1 and CDR2 from the germline V gene are SGHDT and YYEEEE. The CDR3 covers 16 residues. Trimming removed 0 bases from V and 7 bases from J, with 19 bases in between. Here the CDR3 DNA reads TGTGCCAGCAGCTTGGACGTGGGCAGGGAAGTTGGTGGCTACACCTTC. Translation gives CASSLDVGREVGGYTF.

This clonotype was observed many times. CDR3 in DNA: TGCGCCAGCAGACTAGCGGGAGAGGCCGGGGAGCTGTTTTTT. Translated, it gives CASRLAGEAGELFF. The gene calls are TRBV5-1 and TRBJ2-2; 11 bases fit TRBD2. CDR1 is SGHRS and CDR2 is YFSETQ in the germline V gene. This CDR3 has 14 amino acids. The junction had 3 bases not matched to a gene; V was cut back by 5 bases and J by 6 bases.

This clonotype was detected only a few times. The chain joins TRBV30 to TRBJ2-4, with TRBD1 identical over 7 bases. This CDR3 has 15 residues. With V trimmed by 4 bases and J by 0 bases, 6 bases remained unmatched. From germline, CDR1 is GTSNPN and CDR2 SVGIG (reference sequence). This CDR3 is CAWKQGSLAKNIQYF. In DNA form, the CDR3 reads TGTGCCTGGAAACAGGGGAGTCTAGCCAAAAACATTCAGTACTTC.

The CDR3 sequence: CSGSGMERETQYF. DNA for the CDR3: TGCAGCGGATCAGGGATGGAACGGGAGACCCAGTACTTC. The chain links TRBV29-1 to TRBJ2-5, with D possibly matching TRBD1 (5 bases). Germline V lookup: CDR1 SQVTM, CDR2 ANQGSEA. The CDR3 is 13 amino acids. Trimming left V 7 bases short and J 5 bases short, with 17 bases between.

The chain recombines TRBV27 with TRBJ1-1; 10 nucleotides align to TRBD1. Per germline, CDR1 MNHEY and CDR2 SMNVEV (reference sequence). This CDR3 contains 14 residues. V was clipped by 4 bases and J by 3 bases; unmatched bases: 2. The CDR3 DNA follows: TGTGCCAGCAGTTGGGACAGGGGCGACACTGAAGCTTTCTTT. Amino acid sequence: CASSWDRGDTEAFF.

This clonotype was found once. The chain joins TRBV7-3 to TRBJ2-3; 8 nucleotides match TRBD2. V shed 4 bases, J shed 6 bases, and the junction held 6 bases outside the gene matches. The CDR3 extends over 14 amino acids. Germline lookup yields CDR1 SGHTA and CDR2 FQGTGA. The CDR3 nucleotides are TGTGCCAGCAGCTCCAATAGCGGGGCTGATACGCAGTATTTT. Its translation: CASSSNSGADTQYF.